These 32 T cell receptor beta chains were sequenced from one sample in a study of blood T cell repertoires in COVID-19. TCRdb's table, derived via immunoSEQ multiplex PCR, lists solely in-frame clones and lacks some. Here the sample spans 300,000 to 400,000 clones, 88% being singletons. The sequenced material came from peripheral blood. The receptors come from a woman between 25 and 40 years old with COVID-19, enrolled during active disease.

The genes are TRBV6-5 and TRBJ1-5; tentative D call: TRBD1 (5 bases). The CDR3 is 13 residues long. CDR1 and CDR2 from the germline V gene are MNHEY and SVGAGI. The V gene lost 6 bases and the J gene lost 8 bases, with 14 bases spanning the gap. The CDR3: CASRSIRVEPQHF. The CDR3 DNA sequence: TGTGCCAGCAGATCGATCAGGGTGGAGCCCCAGCATTTT.

This chain uses TRBV29-1 with TRBJ2-2, with 7 nucleotides matching TRBD1. This CDR3 spans 13 amino acids. Germline V gene data show CDR1 as SQVTM and CDR2 as ANQGSEA. Losses at the gene ends were 6 bases for V and 2 bases for J; bases not matched to a gene: 3. The CDR3: CSVGQRNTGELFF. CDR3 nucleotides: TGCAGCGTGGGACAGAGAAACACCGGGGAGCTGTTTTTT.

The rearrangement uses TRBV5-1 and TRBJ2-6; 11 bases map to TRBD1. This CDR3 has 17 residues. J was trimmed by 2 bases and V by 0 bases; bases with no gene match: 1. Germline CDR1 reads SGHRS; CDR2 reads YFSETQ. The DNA for the CDR3 is TGCGCCAGCAGCTTGGGGACAGGGGGCGCTGGGGCCAACGTCCTGACTTTC. It codes for CASSLGTGGAGANVLTF.

A few counts support this clone. The genes are TRBV7-9 and TRBJ2-2; TRBD1 matches at 7 bases. J lost 5 bases, V lost 5 bases, and 11 bases had no gene match. Looked up from germline, CDR1 is SEHNR and CDR2 is FQNEAQ (reference sequence). CDR3 length: 16 residues. As DNA, the CDR3 is TGTGCCAGCAGCCCGACAGGGACACATTTAACCGGGGAGCTGTTTTTT. Translated: CASSPTGTHLTGELFF.

The genes are TRBV2 and TRBJ2-7, with TRBD1 matching over 8 bases. Germline V CDR1 and CDR2: SNHLY, FYNNEI. Unmatched junction bases numbered 15, after V lost 6 bases and J lost 11 bases. CDR3 length: 14 residues. Here the CDR3 reads CASSPGQGSIGKYV. The CDR3 DNA is TGTGCCAGCAGCCCAGGACAGGGATCTATTGGGAAGTACGTC.

This chain connects TRBV6-5 to TRBJ2-7, with D maybe TRBD1 (6 bases). The CDR3 consists of 16 residues. Germline loops: CDR1 MNHEY, CDR2 SVGAGI. Trimming removed 2 bases at V and 6 bases at J, with 20 bases between. The CDR3 DNA reads as TGTGCCAGCAGTTACGGGTTAATTGGGGGCCAAAGCGAGCAGTACGTC. This codes for CASSYGLIGGQSEQYV.

The chain uses TRBV5-5 and TRBJ1-6, with 10 bases fitting TRBD1. Trimming cost V 4 bases and J 11 bases; bases outside gene matches: 6. The germline gives CDR1 SGHKS, CDR2 YYEKEE (reference sequence). This CDR3 comprises 14 residues. The CDR3 bases are TGTGCCAGCAGCCTGGGACAGGGGATTCCACCCCTCCACTTT. This sequence encodes CASSLGQGIPPLHF.

This chain uses TRBV7-8 with TRBJ1-5; 8 nucleotides match TRBD1. Trimming took 5 bases from V and 4 from J; bases not matched to a gene: 7. Germline CDR1 reads SGHVS; CDR2 reads FQNEAQ. The CDR3 totals 15 residues. CDR3 amino acids: CASSPGTGVNQPQHF. The CDR3 DNA follows: TGTGCCAGCAGCCCCGGGACAGGAGTAAATCAGCCCCAGCATTTT.

The chain is built from TRBV7-9 and TRBJ2-2; 7 nucleotides match TRBD1. Germline V gene data show CDR1 as SEHNR and CDR2 as FQNEAQ (reference sequence). V lost 3 bases and J lost 6; bases outside the gene matches: 7. The CDR3 totals 15 residues. CDR3 in DNA: TGTGCCAGCAGCTTTAGACAGGGTCGGGCCGGGGAGCTGTTTTTT. Protein sequence: CASSFRQGRAGELFF.

This chain uses TRBV11-2 with TRBJ2-2; D gene ambiguous. CDR1 SGHAT and CDR2 FQNNGV come from the germline V gene. Trimming pared 3 bases from V and 7 bases from J, leaving 9 bases between. CDR3 length equals 13 residues. The CDR3 DNA sequence: TGTGCCAGCAGCTTTCTAGAATTCGGGGAGCTGTTTTTT. Protein: CASSFLEFGELFF.

This rearrangement joins TRBV7-2 to TRBJ1-5; a weak D match, TRBD1 (5 bases). Trimming cost V 1 base and J 6 bases, with 16 bases left between them. There are 16 residues in the CDR3. Germline CDR1 and CDR2: SGHTA and FQGNSA. CDR3 in amino acids: CASSLETGGGSQPQHF. For the CDR3, the DNA is TGTGCCAGCAGCTTAGAGACTGGGGGGGGAAGTCAGCCCCAGCATTTT.

This sequence joins TRBV19 and TRBJ1-5, with D perhaps matching TRBD1 (5 bases). The V gene's germline CDR1 is LNHDA and CDR2 SQIVND (reference sequence). The CDR3 contains 15 residues. The ends were cut back, 7 bases at V and 1 base at J, with 14 bases in the middle. The CDR3 region is CASKTELTSNQPQHF. Written as DNA, the CDR3 is TGTGCCAGTAAGACAGAACTCACGAGCAATCAGCCCCAGCATTTT.

The chain is built from TRBV4-1 and TRBJ1-5; TRBD1 matches 10 bases. Trimming at V came to 0 bases and at J to 5 bases, leaving 7 bases not matched to a gene. Germline CDR1 reads MGHRA; CDR2 reads YSYEKL. The CDR3 has 17 amino acids. The CDR3: CASSQDMGQGRHQPQHF. The DNA for the CDR3 is TGCGCCAGCAGCCAAGATATGGGACAGGGGCGTCATCAGCCCCAGCATTTT.

The gene calls are TRBV29-1 and TRBJ2-5; 7 bases align to TRBD1. J gave up 6 bases and V 2 bases, and 9 bases lay outside the gene matches. This CDR3 has 14 amino acids. Looked up from germline, CDR1 is SQVTM and CDR2 is ANQGSEA. CDR3 amino acids: CSVEPGGQGKTQYF. DNA of the CDR3: TGCAGCGTTGAACCAGGGGGACAAGGAAAGACCCAGTACTTC.

J is TRBJ1-3 and V is TRBV9, with D unclear. The CDR3 length is 14 residues. Trimming left V 0 bases short and J 11 bases short, with 15 bases between. Germline lookup yields CDR1 SGDLS and CDR2 YYNGEE. In DNA form, the CDR3 reads TGTGCCAGCAGCGTAGACGGAGGTAATCGAGCCATATATTTT. Translating gives CASSVDGGNRAIYF.

The CDR3 protein is CASSELSTGSGNTIYF. As DNA, the CDR3 is TGTGCCAGCAGTGAACTTTCGACAGGATCTGGAAACACCATATATTTT. V gene TRBV6-1 combines with J gene TRBJ1-3, with D possibly matching TRBD1 (6 bases). The V gene lost 2 bases and the J gene lost 1 base, with 12 bases spanning the gap. The CDR3 extends over 16 amino acids. Per germline, CDR1 MNHNS and CDR2 SASEGT.

The chain links TRBV2 to TRBJ2-5, with TRBD1 as a possible D gene (6 bases). The CDR3 covers 14 residues. The germline gives CDR1 SNHLY, CDR2 FYNNEI. The ends were cut back, 4 bases at V and 1 base at J, with 10 bases in the middle. Here the CDR3 DNA reads TGTGCCAGCAGTGTAGAGGGGGTCCAAGAGACCCAGTACTTC. Translation gives CASSVEGVQETQYF.

The chain links TRBV27 to TRBJ1-6; 8 positions agree with TRBD1. Germline CDR1 MNHEY, CDR2 SMNVEV (reference sequence). The trim removed 1 base at V and 7 bases at J, leaving 6 bases unmatched. The CDR3 is 16 amino acids. The CDR3 DNA reads TGTGCCAGCAGTTTATACCGTGGACAGGGAAATTCACCCCTCCACTTT. As protein: CASSLYRGQGNSPLHF.

V and J are TRBV13 and TRBJ2-2; D may be TRBD1 (6 bases). The V end lost 5 bases, the J end lost 4 bases, and 8 bases lay between the germline ends. CDR1 is PRHDT, CDR2 FYEKMQ, per germline (reference sequence). The CDR3 consists of 13 residues. In nucleotides, the CDR3 is TGTGCCAGCAGCCCAGGGGCCACCGGGGAGCTGTTTTTT. Its protein is CASSPGATGELFF.

In this sample, this clone turned up a few times. The chain carries TRBV25-1 and TRBJ1-1, with D perhaps matching TRBD1 (5 bases). Germline values: CDR1 MGHDK, CDR2 SYGVNS. The CDR3 covers 13 residues. Deletions cut 7 bases from V and 1 base from J, with 10 bases between. This CDR3 reads CASTFTGNTEAFF. CDR3 nucleotide sequence: TGTGCCAGCACCTTCACAGGGAACACTGAAGCTTTCTTT.

The V and J genes are TRBV18 and TRBJ1-4; 7 positions match TRBD1. The CDR3 totals 13 residues. The germline V gene encodes CDR1 KGHSH and CDR2 LQKENI. V lost 5 bases and J lost 8; bases outside the gene matches: 5. CDR3 residues: CASSIGGDEKLFF. The DNA of the CDR3 is TGTGCCAGCTCAATAGGGGGCGACGAAAAACTGTTTTTT.

The V call is TRBV13, the J call TRBJ2-6; 8 bases line up with TRBD2. The V gene end was trimmed by 7 bases and the J gene end by 3 bases; junction bases not matched to a gene: 8. The CDR3 covers 16 residues. CDR1 is PRHDT, CDR2 FYEKMQ, per germline (reference sequence). The CDR3 region is CASTTGGDGGANVLTF. The CDR3 DNA reads as TGTGCCAGCACCACGGGGGGGGACGGTGGGGCCAACGTCCTGACTTTC.

V gene TRBV7-9 combines with J gene TRBJ1-2; tentatively, D is TRBD1 (6 bases). The V end was cut by 5 bases, the J end by 5 bases, with 15 bases between. Germline CDR1 and CDR2: SEHNR and FQNEAQ (reference sequence). CDR3 length: 14 residues. The CDR3 DNA sequence: TGTGCCAGCAGCCCCGGGACACCTAGGTATGGCTACACCTTC. The encoded protein is CASSPGTPRYGYTF.

V and J are TRBV5-1 and TRBJ1-2, with 8 positions matching TRBD1. J lost 6 bases, V lost 9 bases, and 7 bases had no gene match. The CDR3 has 12 residues. CDR1 is SGHRS, CDR2 YFSETQ, per germline. The DNA for the CDR3 is TGCGCCACCTCGACAGGGGATCATGGCTACACCTTC. This gives the protein CATSTGDHGYTF.

This clone appeared a single time. The chain couples TRBV6-6 to TRBJ2-2; D is perhaps TRBD1 (5 bases). V lost 0 bases and J 5 bases, leaving 13 bases between the germline ends. Germline V gene sequence: CDR1 MNHNY, CDR2 SVGAGI (reference sequence). This CDR3 contains 16 residues. Written as DNA, the CDR3 is TGTGCCAGCAGTTACTCCCGACAGCCTGCGACCGGGGAGCTGTTTTTT. This encodes CASSYSRQPATGELFF.

This sequence joins TRBV9 and TRBJ2-7; 10 bases fit TRBD1. V dropped 4 bases and J dropped 1; count of bases not matched to a gene: 5. The CDR3 is made up of 15 amino acids. Germline V CDR1 and CDR2: SGDLS, YYNGEE. CDR3 DNA sequence: TGTGCCAGCAGCTATTCGGGACAGGGGTCCTACGAGCAGTACTTC. Translated, it gives CASSYSGQGSYEQYF.

The V gene is TRBV6-5, the J gene TRBJ1-1; D possibly corresponds to TRBD1 (5 bases). The germline V gene has CDR1 MNHEY and CDR2 SVGAGI. The CDR3 runs 13 residues. V gave up 7 bases and J gave up 5 bases, with 14 bases separating them. The CDR3 nucleotides read TGTGCCAGCAACCCACAAAGGGGAACTGAAGCTTTCTTT. This gives the protein CASNPQRGTEAFF.

This chain connects TRBV4-3 to TRBJ1-1, with D possibly TRBD1 on 5 matching bases. The germline V and J ends were trimmed by 1 base and 3 bases, with 9 bases remaining between them. Germline-derived CDR1 and CDR2 are LGHNA and YSLEER. The CDR3 is made up of 14 amino acids. The CDR3 DNA sequence: TGCGCCAGCAGCCAAGTGGCGGGGGACACTGAAGCTTTCTTT. Encoded protein: CASSQVAGDTEAFF.

The chain uses TRBV18 and TRBJ2-2; 9 positions agree with TRBD1. The CDR3 is 15 residues long. Germline CDR1 is KGHSH and CDR2 is LQKENI. Losses at the gene ends were 2 bases for V and 6 bases for J; bases not matched to a gene: 4. The CDR3 here is CASSPGDRASGELFF. The DNA of the CDR3 is TGTGCCAGCTCACCAGGGGACAGGGCCTCCGGGGAGCTGTTTTTT.

A remark on this clone: Other DNA sequences from this sample encode an identical CDR3 as well. The chain employs TRBV30 and TRBJ1-5, with D hard to call. V dropped 0 bases and J dropped 2 bases, with 5 bases sitting between them. This CDR3 has 13 residues. CDR1 is GTSNPN, CDR2 SVGIG, per germline (reference sequence). CDR3 sequence reads: CAWSVRGNQPQHF. CDR3 bases: TGTGCCTGGAGTGTACGGGGCAATCAGCCCCAGCATTTT.

The chain has TRBV2 and TRBJ1-5, with D maybe TRBD1 (6 bases). The CDR3 contains 14 residues. Between the trimmed V and J ends, which lost 4 bases and 3 bases, there was a span of 10 bases. The V gene's germline CDR1 is SNHLY and CDR2 FYNNEI. The DNA of the CDR3 is TGTGCCAGCAGTGTACAGGGTGCCAATCAGCCCCAGCATTTT. This translates into CASSVQGANQPQHF.

V and J are TRBV6-5 and TRBJ1-2; TRBD1 aligns across 9 bases. With 5 bases clipped from V and 4 bases from J, the junction kept 8 bases outside the gene matches. CDR1 is MNHEY, CDR2 SVGAGI, per germline. The CDR3 contains 15 residues. For the CDR3, the DNA is TGTGCCAGCAGTATGGACAGGGGCCCGTTCTATGGCTACACCTTC. This codes for CASSMDRGPFYGYTF.